This passage covers 24 T cell receptor beta chains from one sample sequenced in a study of blood T cell repertoires in COVID-19. Assay used: immunoSEQ multiplex PCR; TCRdb lists only in-frame clones, some missing. The data hold 130,000 to 150,000 clones, with 88% observed a single time. Sequencing input: PBMCs or T cells enriched from blood (not recorded which). The receptors here all came from a woman in her twenties or thirties with acute COVID-19.

This clone was detected a few times. This chain connects TRBV7-9 to TRBJ2-7; a possible D gene is TRBD1 (5 bases). V was trimmed by 1 base and J by 3 bases, leaving 7 bases between them. Germline lookup yields CDR1 SEHNR and CDR2 FQNEAQ (reference sequence). This CDR3 is built from 13 residues. CDR3 DNA: TGTGCCAGCAGCTTAGAGACAGACTACGAGCAGTACTTC. Its protein is CASSLETDYEQYF.

The table lists this clone with many counts. The rearrangement joins TRBV7-8 to TRBJ2-1; 7 positions agree with TRBD2. This CDR3 region has 16 residues. Germline V CDR1 and CDR2: SGHVS, FQNEAQ. With V trimmed by 1 base and J by 2 bases, 5 bases remained unmatched. The CDR3 sequence is CASSLVKRGPYNEQFF. The DNA for the CDR3 is TGTGCCAGCAGCTTAGTTAAGCGGGGACCCTACAATGAGCAGTTCTTC.

The chain uses TRBV5-4 and TRBJ2-1; 8 nucleotides agree with TRBD1. V was clipped by 5 bases and J by 5 bases; unmatched bases: 18. The CDR3 has 18 residues. CDR1 SGHNT and CDR2 YYREEE come from the germline V gene (reference sequence). CDR3 nucleotides: TGTGCCAGCAGGTTACTTAAAACCCACGGGACAGGACACAATGAGCAGTTCTTC. As protein: CASRLLKTHGTGHNEQFF. The complete variable domain, with remaining parts taken from reference TRBV5-4 and TRBJ2-1, reads ETGVTQSPTHLIKTRGQQVTLRCSSQSGHNTVSWYQQALGQGPQFIFQYYREEENGRGNFPPRFSGLQFPNYSSELNVNALELDDSALYLCASRLLKTHGTGHNEQFFGPGTRLTVL.

V gene TRBV30 combines with J gene TRBJ1-5, with D possibly being TRBD1 (5 bases). Trimming pared 0 bases from V and 1 base from J, leaving 13 bases between. The CDR3 has 16 residues. The V gene's germline CDR1 is GTSNPN and CDR2 SVGIG (reference sequence). The CDR3 reads CAWSVMGGFSNQPQHF. DNA for the CDR3: TGTGCCTGGAGTGTAATGGGGGGATTCAGCAATCAGCCCCAGCATTTT.

The chain uses TRBV19 and TRBJ1-5, with D perhaps matching TRBD1 (5 bases). This CDR3 is built from 14 residues. Trimming removed 4 bases at V and 3 bases at J, with 10 bases between. Germline CDR1 LNHDA, CDR2 SQIVND (reference sequence). The CDR3 sequence is CASSKLQDNQPQHF. The DNA for the CDR3 is TGTGCCAGTAGTAAATTACAGGACAATCAGCCCCAGCATTTT. Together with reference TRBV19 and TRBJ1-5, the CDR3 gives the full variable domain: DGGITQSPKYLFRKEGQNVTLSCEQNLNHDAMYWYRQDPGQGLRLIYYSQIVNDFQKGDIAEGYSVSREKKESFPLTVTSAQKNPTAFYLCASSKLQDNQPQHFGDGTRLSIL.

The genes are TRBV27 and TRBJ2-1; 9 nucleotides match TRBD2. J gave up 9 bases and V 0 bases, and 9 bases lay outside the gene matches. Germline CDR1 and CDR2: MNHEY and SMNVEV (reference sequence). The CDR3 runs to 16 residues. CDR3 DNA sequence: TGTGCCAGCAGTTTATCGGCTAGCGGGATGTCGGGTGAGCAGTTCTTC. Protein product: CASSLSASGMSGEQFF.

The chain combines TRBV2 with TRBJ2-5, with D hard to call. The CDR3 totals 14 residues. V lost 2 bases to trimming and J lost 3 bases, with 10 bases between them. Germline-derived CDR1 and CDR2 are SNHLY and FYNNEI. CDR3 region: CASSESPGKETQYF. The CDR3 nucleotides read TGTGCCAGCAGTGAATCCCCAGGAAAAGAGACCCAGTACTTC.

The chain uses TRBV19 and TRBJ1-2; weak D call: TRBD1 (5 bases). This CDR3 contains 16 residues. V gave up 6 bases and J gave up 8 bases, with 25 bases separating them. CDR1 LNHDA and CDR2 SQIVND come from the germline V gene (reference sequence). This chain's CDR3 is CASRYPGGQKARGYTF. Written as DNA, the CDR3 is TGTGCCAGTAGGTACCCGGGGGGTCAGAAAGCGCGGGGCTACACCTTC.

This chain uses TRBV18 with TRBJ2-2; TRBD2 is a possible D gene (6 bases). This CDR3 has 15 amino acids. Deletions cut 3 bases from V and 0 bases from J, with 8 bases between. Germline lookup yields CDR1 KGHSH and CDR2 LQKENI. The DNA of the CDR3 is TGTGCCAGCTCACCCCTAGCGACGAACACCGGGGAGCTGTTTTTT. Its protein is CASSPLATNTGELFF.

The V call is TRBV2, the J call TRBJ1-4; D remains unclear. V was trimmed by 6 bases and J by 5 bases, leaving 19 bases between them. This CDR3 spans 16 amino acids. Per the germline V gene, CDR1 is SNHLY and CDR2 is FYNNEI. The CDR3 nucleotides are TGTGCCAGCAGCCTCGGGGAGGGATGGGGAAATGAAAAACTGTTTTTT. This codes for CASSLGEGWGNEKLFF.

The gene calls are TRBV7-2 and TRBJ1-4; D possibly corresponds to TRBD1 (5 bases). The germline V gene encodes CDR1 SGHTA and CDR2 FQGNSA. V was clipped by 2 bases and J by 8 bases, with 18 bases between them. There are 16 residues in the CDR3. The CDR3 nucleotides are TGTGCCAGCAGCTTAACTCCGACAGATCGACCGGAAAAACTGTTTTTT. Its protein is CASSLTPTDRPEKLFF.

This clone was seen a single time. The J gene is TRBJ2-2, the V gene TRBV30; 8 positions agree with TRBD2. After removal of 3 bases from V and 5 bases from J, the junction contained 8 bases not matched to a gene. From germline, CDR1 is GTSNPN and CDR2 SVGIG (reference sequence). This CDR3 region has 15 residues. The CDR3 bases are TGTGCCTGGAGCATCAGCGGGAGTGGGACCGGGGAGCTGTTTTTT. Translated: CAWSISGSGTGELFF.

This clone has just one count. The chain couples TRBV5-4 to TRBJ2-1, with D perhaps TRBD2 (7 bases). This CDR3 contains 14 residues. V lost 10 bases and J lost 0, with 14 bases in between. The germline gives CDR1 SGHNT, CDR2 YYREEE (reference sequence). The CDR3 region has the DNA TGTGCCTCCGAAGGGGGGGCCTCCTACAATGAGCAGTTCTTC. Protein product: CASEGGASYNEQFF.

This chain connects TRBV28 to TRBJ2-7; the D gene is possibly TRBD2 (6 bases). From germline, CDR1 is MDHEN and CDR2 SYDVKM. This CDR3 has 17 amino acids. V was clipped by 2 bases and J by 3 bases, with 20 bases between them. CDR3 loop: CASSLGRRTIFLYEQYF. For the CDR3, the DNA is TGTGCCAGCAGTTTAGGCAGGAGGACTATATTCCTCTACGAGCAGTACTTC.

This clone was found once. The gene calls are TRBV5-6 and TRBJ1-2; no definite D call. Germline CDR1 SGHDT, CDR2 YYEEEE. The germline V and J ends were trimmed by 0 bases and 8 bases, with 11 bases remaining between them. CDR3 length equals 13 residues. The DNA for the CDR3 is TGTGCCAGCAGCTTGGATCCGACGGGGGGCTACACCTTC. Translation: CASSLDPTGGYTF.

This chain's CDR3 is CASSALRQGAGANVLTF. The CDR3 region has the DNA TGTGCCAGCAGTGCCCTTCGACAGGGAGCTGGGGCCAACGTCCTGACTTTC. The chain employs TRBV28 and TRBJ2-6; 7 nucleotides match TRBD1. Germline V lookup: CDR1 MDHEN, CDR2 SYDVKM. The CDR3 sequence is 17 residues long. V lost 5 bases and J lost 2; bases outside the gene matches: 9.

The chain employs TRBV28 and TRBJ2-1; D remains unclear. The germline CDR1 and CDR2 sequences are MDHEN and SYDVKM. CDR3 length: 13 amino acids. V was trimmed by 7 bases and J by 7 bases, leaving 14 bases between them. CDR3 loop: CASTGTVANEQFF. Written as DNA, the CDR3 is TGTGCCAGCACTGGTACAGTCGCTAATGAGCAGTTCTTC.

This clone occurred once. This chain joins TRBV28 and TRBJ2-4; maybe TRBD2 (6 bases). The CDR3 has 14 residues. CDR1 and CDR2 from the germline V gene are MDHEN and SYDVKM. The V and J ends lost 6 bases and 0 bases respectively, with 9 bases between them. Here the CDR3 reads CASRLGLAKNIQYF. CDR3 coding DNA: TGTGCCAGCAGGTTGGGACTAGCCAAAAACATTCAGTACTTC.

The chain uses TRBV9 and TRBJ2-2; possibly TRBD2 for D (5 bases). CDR1 is SGDLS and CDR2 is YYNGEE in the germline V gene. With 3 bases removed from V and 0 bases from J, the gap between germline ends came to 15 bases. The CDR3 consists of 17 residues. Here the CDR3 reads CASSERTGPPNTGELFF. The CDR3 DNA sequence: TGTGCCAGCAGCGAGCGGACCGGGCCGCCGAACACCGGGGAGCTGTTTTTT.

The J gene is TRBJ1-2, the V gene TRBV28; TRBD1 might be the D (6 bases). Trimming left V 6 bases short and J 4 bases short, with 15 bases between. The CDR3 length is 14 residues. From germline, CDR1 is MDHEN and CDR2 SYDVKM. Here the CDR3 reads CASSLPQGRYGYTF. In nucleotides, the CDR3 is TGTGCCAGCAGCCTCCCTCAGGGGCGCTATGGCTACACCTTC.

CDR3 region: CASSQDLPYEQYF. CDR3 DNA: TGTGCCAGCAGCCAAGATCTCCCCTACGAGCAGTACTTC. This sequence joins TRBV3-1 (or the pseudogene TRBV3-2) and TRBJ2-7; D gene ambiguous. This CDR3 has 13 amino acids. Trimming removed 0 bases from V and 2 bases from J, with 5 bases in between. The V gene's germline CDR1 is LGHDT and CDR2 YNNKEL (reference sequence).

The chain employs TRBV15 and TRBJ1-2, with 7 bases lining up with TRBD1. With 4 bases clipped from V and 2 bases from J, the junction kept 10 bases outside the gene matches. The CDR3 spans 16 residues. In germline, CDR1 is LNHNV, CDR2 YYDKDF (reference sequence). The CDR3 loop is CATSKGVGQANYGYTF. In DNA, the CDR3 is TGTGCCACCAGCAAGGGAGTAGGACAGGCCAACTATGGCTACACCTTC.

This clone was counted a single time. This chain links TRBV7-2 with TRBJ2-2, with D unclear. This CDR3 has 13 amino acids. With 3 bases removed from V and 6 bases from J, the gap between germline ends came to 8 bases. Per germline, CDR1 SGHTA and CDR2 FQGNSA. The DNA for the CDR3 is TGTGCCAGCAGCTTCTCTATGTCCGGGGAGCTGTTTTTT. It specifies CASSFSMSGELFF.

The V gene is TRBV2, the J gene TRBJ1-5; 8 positions agree with TRBD1. Trimming took 6 bases from V and 8 from J; bases not matched to a gene: 9. The CDR3 loop spans 14 amino acids. The V gene's germline CDR1 is SNHLY and CDR2 FYNNEI. DNA of the CDR3: TGTGCCAGCAGCGGTGACAGGGGCGCCGAGCCCCAGCATTTT. Protein sequence: CASSGDRGAEPQHF. The full variable domain, its missing parts supplied by reference TRBV2 and TRBJ1-5, is EPEVTQTPSHQVTQMGQEVILRCVPISNHLYFYWYRQILGQKVEFLVSFYNNEISEKSEIFDDQFSVERPDGSNFTLKIRSTKLEDSAMYFCASSGDRGAEPQHFGDGTRLSIL.